This TCR beta chain was retrieved from a study of blood T cells in healthy people across ages. Regarding the study as a whole: Age showed a roughly linear inverse relationship with TCR beta diversity per million T cells.

Notes on this clonotype: The antigen is unknown.

Germline-derived CDR1 and CDR2 are MDHEN and SYDVKM. With 8 bases clipped from V and 1 base from J, the junction kept 11 bases outside the gene matches. This CDR3 is 16 amino acids long. The use of a sample-barcoded 5' primer and a J-beta primer mix characterized a second PCR of 7 to 11 cycles. Each cDNA molecule carried a tag from a template-switch adaptor that contained 12 random nucleotides. Each CDR3 protein gets one entry after TCRdb re-called the 5' RACE reads with MiXCR. The data show hundreds of thousands of distinct CDR3 sequences, about 30% seen once. The specimen sequenced was blood. The TCR sequence derives from an elderly woman in good health. The rearrangement uses TRBV28 and TRBJ2-5; 9 nucleotides agree with TRBD1. The CDR3 sequence is CASEDPGQGRQETQYF. DNA of the CDR3: TGTGCCAGCGAGGATCCGGGACAGGGACGCCAAGAGACCCAGTACTTC.